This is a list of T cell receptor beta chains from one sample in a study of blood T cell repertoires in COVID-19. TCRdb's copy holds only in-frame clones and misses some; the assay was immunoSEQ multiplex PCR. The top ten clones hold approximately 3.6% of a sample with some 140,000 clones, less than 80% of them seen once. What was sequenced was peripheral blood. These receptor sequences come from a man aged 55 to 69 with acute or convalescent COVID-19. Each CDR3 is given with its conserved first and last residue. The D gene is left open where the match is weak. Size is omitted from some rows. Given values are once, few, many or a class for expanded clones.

CDR3: CASSVYRDGYTF
DNA: TGTGCCAGCAGCGTATACAGGGATGGCTACACCTTC
D: NA
V: TRBV7-2
J: TRBJ1-2
size: few

CDR3: CASSPGTEYNQPQHF
DNA: TGTGCCAGTAGTCCCGGGACAGAATACAATCAGCCCCAGCATTTT
D: TRBD1
V: TRBV19
J: TRBJ1-5
size: NA

CDR3: CASSQDGSRSWAFF
DNA: TGTGCCAGCAGCCAAGATGGCTCCCGGAGTTGGGCTTTCTTT
D: NA
V: TRBV3-1/TRBV3-2
J: TRBJ1-1
size: NA

CDR3: CASSLAGQVNTEAFF
DNA: TGTGCCAGCAGCTTAGCAGGACAGGTAAACACTGAAGCTTTCTTT
D: TRBD1
V: TRBV7-2
J: TRBJ1-1
size: NA

CDR3: CASRAQGTTDTQYF
DNA: TGTGCCAGCCGAGCACAGGGGACAACAGATACGCAGTATTTT
D: TRBD1
V: TRBV28
J: TRBJ2-3
size: few

CDR3: CAWTHQGTSGRNEQFF
DNA: TGTGCCTGGACCCACCAGGGGACTAGCGGGAGGAATGAGCAGTTCTTC
D: TRBD2
V: TRBV30
J: TRBJ2-1
size: few

CDR3: CASRGLAASTDTQYF
DNA: TGTGCCAGCAGGGGACTAGCGGCTAGCACAGATACGCAGTATTTT
D: TRBD2
V: TRBV27
J: TRBJ2-3
size: NA

CDR3: CASSLTGGNSPLHF
DNA: TGTGCCAGCAGCTTAACGGGGGGCAATTCACCCCTCCACTTT
D: NA
V: TRBV11-1
J: TRBJ1-6
size: few

CDR3: CASSLPGQGGDEQYF
DNA: TGTGCCAGCAGTTTGCCTGGACAGGGTGGTGACGAGCAGTACTTC
D: TRBD1
V: TRBV28
J: TRBJ2-7
size: NA

CDR3: CASSYWREGETEAFF
DNA: TGTGCCAGCAGTTACTGGAGGGAAGGTGAAACTGAAGCTTTCTTT
D: NA
V: TRBV6-5
J: TRBJ1-1
size: NA

CDR3: CASERVNTEAFF
DNA: TGTGCCAGCGAGAGGGTGAACACTGAAGCTTTCTTT
D: NA
V: TRBV2
J: TRBJ1-1
size: NA

CDR3: CASSPPVVLRNSPLHF
DNA: TGTGCCAGCAGCCCCCCGGTAGTACTGAGAAATTCACCCCTCCACTTT
D: NA
V: TRBV2
J: TRBJ1-6
size: few

CDR3: CASRGSPGAKSVTEAFF
DNA: TGTGCCAGCAGGGGGTCACCGGGAGCGAAGAGCGTAACTGAAGCTTTCTTT
D: NA
V: TRBV25-1
J: TRBJ1-1
size: NA

CDR3: CASSHDSLSTDTQYF
DNA: TGTGCCAGCAGCCATGACAGTCTTTCCACAGATACGCAGTATTTT
D: NA
V: TRBV5-4
J: TRBJ2-3
size: NA

CDR3: CASSRLNPLAGGANEQFF
DNA: TGTGCCAGCAGCAGACTTAACCCACTAGCGGGAGGGGCTAATGAGCAGTTCTTC
D: TRBD2
V: TRBV6-2/TRBV6-3
J: TRBJ2-1
size: NA

CDR3: CASSQVPGGGEKLFF
DNA: TGCGCCAGCAGCCAAGTTCCAGGGGGAGGTGAAAAACTGTTTTTT
D: TRBD1
V: TRBV4-3
J: TRBJ1-4
size: NA

CDR3: CASSYPGQSYEQYF
DNA: TGTGCCAGCAGTTACCCCGGACAGAGTTACGAACAGTACTTC
D: NA
V: TRBV6-5
J: TRBJ2-7
size: NA

CDR3: CASGTGGGWRNQPQHF
DNA: TGTGCCAGCGGAACAGGGGGCGGGTGGCGCAATCAGCCCCAGCATTTT
D: TRBD1
V: TRBV28
J: TRBJ1-5
size: NA

CDR3: CASSSTGFYGYTF
DNA: TGCGCCAGCAGCTCGACAGGATTCTATGGCTACACCTTC
D: NA
V: TRBV5-1
J: TRBJ1-2
size: NA

CDR3: CASSSGGLAVGYGEQFF
DNA: TGTGCCAGCAGCTCGGGGGGACTAGCGGTGGGATACGGTGAGCAGTTCTTC
D: TRBD2
V: TRBV7-6
J: TRBJ2-1
size: few

CDR3: CASSYSTVLPYGYTF
DNA: TGTGCCAGCAGTTACTCGACAGTACTTCCCTATGGCTACACCTTC
D: NA
V: TRBV6-5
J: TRBJ1-2
size: NA

CDR3: CASSLAGLAGGYNEQFF
DNA: TGTGCCAGCAGCTTAGCGGGACTAGCGGGAGGCTACAATGAGCAGTTCTTC
D: TRBD2
V: TRBV7-2
J: TRBJ2-1
size: few

CDR3: CATSQGGQGVNTEAFF
DNA: TGTGCTACCTCCCAGGGAGGCCAAGGGGTGAACACTGAAGCTTTCTTT
D: NA
V: TRBV19
J: TRBJ1-1
size: NA

CDR3: CASSQGGNYGYTF
DNA: TGTGCCAGCAGCCAGGGCGGGAACTATGGCTACACCTTC
D: NA
V: TRBV3-1/TRBV3-2
J: TRBJ1-2
size: once

CDR3: CASSGGTYEQYF
DNA: TGTGCCAGCAGCGGAGGTACCTACGAGCAGTACTTC
D: NA
V: TRBV3-1/TRBV3-2
J: TRBJ2-7
size: NA

CDR3: CASSQRLSGGGQPQHF
DNA: TGTGCCAGCAGCCAACGTCTTTCGGGTGGCGGCCAGCCCCAGCATTTT
D: NA
V: TRBV7-2
J: TRBJ1-5
size: NA

CDR3: CASSVALNTGELFF
DNA: TGTGCCAGCAGCGTAGCTCTGAACACCGGGGAGCTGTTTTTT
D: NA
V: TRBV9
J: TRBJ2-2
size: NA

CDR3: CASSYSGSLPYGYTF
DNA: TGTGCCAGCAGTTACTCGGGCAGTCTTCCCTATGGCTACACCTTC
D: NA
V: TRBV6-2/TRBV6-3
J: TRBJ1-2
size: NA

CDR3: CASSEWQGPPLHF
DNA: TGTGCCAGCAGTGAGTGGCAGGGGCCACCCCTCCACTTT
D: NA
V: TRBV2
J: TRBJ1-6
size: NA

CDR3: CASSQDPGGSSHSGANVLTF
DNA: TGCGCCAGCAGCCAAGATCCGGGGGGAAGCTCGCACTCTGGGGCCAACGTCCTGACTTTC
D: TRBD2
V: TRBV4-1
J: TRBJ2-6
size: NA

CDR3: CAGGSSTDTQYF
DNA: TGTGCCGGCGGTTCTAGCACAGATACGCAGTATTTT
D: NA
V: TRBV28
J: TRBJ2-3
size: once

CDR3: CATSSTLTSGFYNEQFF
DNA: TGTGCCACCAGCAGCACCTTAACTAGCGGATTCTACAATGAGCAGTTCTTC
D: TRBD2
V: TRBV15
J: TRBJ2-1
size: NA

CDR3: CASSLVGGSYEQYF
DNA: TGTGCCAGCAGCTTAGTCGGCGGGAGCTACGAGCAGTACTTC
D: TRBD2
V: TRBV7-2
J: TRBJ2-7
size: NA

CDR3: CASSYSTGGSDEQFF
DNA: TGTGCCAGCAGTTACTCGACCGGGGGAAGCGATGAGCAGTTCTTC
D: NA
V: TRBV6-6
J: TRBJ2-1
size: NA

CDR3: CASMETSGGHYNEQFF
DNA: TGTGCCAGTATGGAGACTAGCGGGGGACACTACAATGAGCAGTTCTTC
D: TRBD2
V: TRBV19
J: TRBJ2-1
size: NA

CDR3: CASRRTGQQSYGYTF
DNA: TGCGCCAGCAGAAGAACAGGGCAGCAGAGCTATGGCTACACCTTC
D: NA
V: TRBV5-1
J: TRBJ1-2
size: NA

CDR3: CASSEDFNQPQHF
DNA: TGTGCCAGCAGTGAGGATTTCAATCAGCCCCAGCATTTT
D: NA
V: TRBV6-2/TRBV6-3
J: TRBJ1-5
size: few

CDR3: CASSSRGTEAFF
DNA: TGTGCCAGCAGCTCACGGGGCACTGAAGCTTTCTTT
D: NA
V: TRBV11-3
J: TRBJ1-1
size: NA

CDR3: CASSNSGTSYNEQFF
DNA: TGCGCCAGCAGCAATAGCGGGACCTCCTACAATGAGCAGTTCTTC
D: TRBD2
V: TRBV5-1
J: TRBJ2-1
size: NA

CDR3: CASSQVGGPAYF
DNA: TGTGCCAGCAGCCAGGTGGGGGGTCCGGCGTATTTT
D: NA
V: TRBV11-2
J: TRBJ2-3
size: few

CDR3: CATSRSGTSYNEQFF
DNA: TGTGCCACCAGCAGATCCGGGACTAGTTACAATGAGCAGTTCTTC
D: TRBD2
V: TRBV15
J: TRBJ2-1
size: NA

CDR3: CSVGTGGGYTF
DNA: TGCAGCGTCGGAACAGGGGGCGGCTACACCTTC
D: TRBD1
V: TRBV29-1
J: TRBJ1-2
size: once

CDR3: CASLSYLGDSPLHF
DNA: TGTGCCAGCCTTTCTTACCTAGGCGATTCACCCCTCCACTTT
D: NA
V: TRBV27
J: TRBJ1-6
size: few

CDR3: CSASTGIETGELFF
DNA: TGCAGTGCTAGTACAGGGATAGAGACCGGGGAGCTGTTTTTT
D: NA
V: TRBV20-1
J: TRBJ2-2
size: NA

CDR3: CASRLRQGETEAFF
DNA: TGTGCAAGTCGCCTCCGACAGGGGGAAACTGAAGCTTTCTTT
D: NA
V: TRBV12-2
J: TRBJ1-1
size: NA

CDR3: CASSRRTSGRVYEQFF
DNA: TGTGCCAGCAGCCGGAGGACTAGCGGGAGGGTTTATGAGCAGTTCTTC
D: TRBD2
V: TRBV3-1/TRBV3-2
J: TRBJ2-1
size: NA

CDR3: CATSREGGANEKLFF
DNA: TGTGCCACCAGCAGAGAGGGGGGTGCTAATGAAAAACTGTTTTTT
D: NA
V: TRBV15
J: TRBJ1-4
size: NA

CDR3: CASSLASGGPADTQYF
DNA: TGCGCCAGCAGCTTGGCGTCGGGAGGGCCCGCAGATACGCAGTATTTT
D: TRBD2
V: TRBV5-1
J: TRBJ2-3
size: once

CDR3: CATSDQGQVGGYTF
DNA: TGTGCCACTAGTGATCAGGGACAGGTGGGTGGCTACACCTTC
D: TRBD1
V: TRBV24-1
J: TRBJ1-2
size: NA

CDR3: CAWSAGGLGNQPQHF
DNA: TGTGCCTGGAGTGCCGGGGGTTTGGGCAATCAGCCCCAGCATTTT
D: NA
V: TRBV30
J: TRBJ1-5
size: NA

CDR3: CASSDGGNGYTF
DNA: TGTGCCAGCAGCGATGGGGGGAATGGCTACACCTTC
D: NA
V: TRBV9
J: TRBJ1-2
size: NA

CDR3: CASSLDQGRISYEQYF
DNA: TGTGCCAGCAGCTTAGATCAGGGTAGGATTTCCTACGAGCAGTACTTC
D: NA
V: TRBV11-2
J: TRBJ2-7
size: NA

CDR3: CASSQVGQGVYGYTF
DNA: TGTGCCAGCAGCCAAGTGGGACAGGGAGTCTATGGCTACACCTTC
D: TRBD1
V: TRBV3-1/TRBV3-2
J: TRBJ1-2
size: NA

CDR3: CASSQGAGEKLFF
DNA: TGTGCCAGCAGCCAGGGGGCGGGGGAAAAACTGTTTTTT
D: TRBD1
V: TRBV6-5
J: TRBJ1-4
size: NA

CDR3: CASSLPGLAATDTQYF
DNA: TGTGCCAGCAGTCTTCCGGGACTAGCGGCCACAGATACGCAGTATTTT
D: TRBD2
V: TRBV7-9
J: TRBJ2-3
size: NA

CDR3: CASSVENRDGYTF
DNA: TGTGCCAGCAGCGTAGAGAACAGGGATGGCTACACCTTC
D: NA
V: TRBV9
J: TRBJ1-2
size: NA

CDR3: CASSLQGARGYTF
DNA: TGTGCCAGCAGCCTCCAGGGGGCGCGAGGCTACACCTTC
D: TRBD1
V: TRBV4-2
J: TRBJ1-2
size: NA

CDR3: CASSPPDRSYEQYF
DNA: TGTGCCAGCAGCCCTCCCGACAGGTCCTACGAGCAGTACTTC
D: NA
V: TRBV9
J: TRBJ2-7
size: NA